Below, 25 T cell receptor beta chains from the same sample are listed, as sequenced in a study of blood T cell repertoires in COVID-19 (dated by TCRdb to about 2020). The method was the immunoSEQ multiplex PCR assay. TCRdb re-hosts the immuneACCESS table, in-frame sequences only. Its copies lack some clones; in the studies checked, an unresolved V gene accounts for under half of them, and the cause for the rest is not known. This sample lists approximately 94,000 clones; around four fifths were detected once. The ten largest make up roughly 12% of the sample. Specimen: peripheral blood. The receptor source for this set is a woman in her 70s with acute or convalescent COVID-19.

The genes are TRBV18 and TRBJ2-3; a possible D gene is TRBD1 (6 bases). Germline V gives CDR1 KGHSH, CDR2 LQKENI. CDR3 size: 14 residues. The germline V and J ends were trimmed by 6 bases and 0 bases, with 10 bases remaining between them. CDR3 DNA sequence: TGTGCCAGCTCTCCAGGACAGAGCACAGATACGCAGTATTTT. Protein sequence: CASSPGQSTDTQYF.

The V and J genes are TRBV7-9 and TRBJ2-5; perhaps TRBD2 as D (6 bases). This CDR3 is built from 15 residues. Germline lookup yields CDR1 SEHNR and CDR2 FQNEAQ (reference sequence). V lost 5 bases and J lost 4, with 17 bases in between. Here the CDR3 reads CASSQTWGDGETQYF. The CDR3 bases are TGTGCCAGCAGCCAGACTTGGGGGGACGGAGAGACCCAGTACTTC.

The chain carries TRBV10-3 and TRBJ2-5, with D tentatively TRBD1 (5 bases). Trimming took 6 bases from V and 5 from J, leaving 7 bases between them. In germline, CDR1 is ENHRY, CDR2 SYGVKD. The CDR3 length is 11 residues. This chain's CDR3 is CAIRGAETQYF. The DNA of the CDR3 is TGTGCCATCAGAGGGGCTGAGACCCAGTACTTC.

There are a few counts of this clone. The chain is built from TRBV6-5 and TRBJ1-2; tentatively, D is TRBD1 (6 bases). Trimming cost V 6 bases and J 8 bases, with 10 bases left between them. This CDR3 is 11 amino acids long. Germline V CDR1 and CDR2: MNHEY, SVGAGI. CDR3 protein: CASRGGRGYTF. CDR3 in DNA: TGTGCCAGCAGAGGGGGAAGAGGCTACACCTTC.

The chain joins TRBV19 to TRBJ1-2; D is uncertain. Trimming removed 1 base at V and 6 bases at J, with 6 bases between. The germline CDR1 and CDR2 sequences are LNHDA and SQIVND (reference sequence). This CDR3 contains 12 residues. CDR3 loop: CASSIVPDGYTF. Here the CDR3 DNA reads TGTGCCAGTAGTATAGTCCCTGATGGCTACACCTTC.

The gene calls are TRBV11-2 and TRBJ1-3; 8 nucleotides line up with TRBD1. Germline CDR1 reads SGHAT; CDR2 reads FQNNGV. With 5 bases clipped from V and 2 bases from J, the junction kept 2 bases outside the gene matches. The CDR3 loop spans 14 amino acids. CDR3 nucleotide sequence: TGTGCCAGCAGCCTGGACAGGGCTGGAAACACCATATATTTT. This translates into CASSLDRAGNTIYF.

The chain links TRBV5-6 to TRBJ1-1; D perhaps matches TRBD1 (5 bases). CDR1 is SGHDT and CDR2 is YYEEEE in the germline V gene. CDR3 length equals 15 residues. Trimming removed 4 bases from V and 2 bases from J, with 15 bases in between. The CDR3 reads CASSQIPGINTEAFF. The CDR3 nucleotides read TGTGCCAGCAGCCAAATCCCAGGGATTAACACTGAAGCTTTCTTT.

V gene TRBV6-2 or TRBV6-3 combines with J gene TRBJ2-7; no firm D call. V shed 0 bases and J shed 5 bases, with 14 bases lying between them. CDR1 and CDR2 (germline): MNHEY, SVGEGT. This CDR3 region has 15 residues. The CDR3 region is CASSYSTNAVDEQYV. CDR3 DNA: TGTGCCAGCAGTTACTCAACGAATGCGGTCGACGAGCAGTACGTC.

The chain uses TRBV3-1 (or the pseudogene TRBV3-2) and TRBJ2-2; no reliable D call. CDR1 and CDR2 from the germline V gene are LGHDT and YNNKEL (reference sequence). Trimming removed 0 bases at V and 6 bases at J, with 8 bases between. This CDR3 spans 14 amino acids. CDR3 loop: CASSQDHSSGELFF. The CDR3 DNA follows: TGTGCCAGCAGCCAAGATCATAGCTCCGGGGAGCTGTTTTTT.

V and J are TRBV7-2 and TRBJ2-1; no firm D call. Between the trimmed V and J ends, which lost 3 bases and 10 bases, there was a span of 13 bases. The germline V gene has CDR1 SGHTA and CDR2 FQGNSA. The CDR3 extends over 13 amino acids. The CDR3 protein is CASSLPTKSEQFF. CDR3 nucleotide sequence: TGTGCCAGCAGCTTGCCGACAAAATCGGAGCAGTTCTTC.

This sequence joins TRBV19 and TRBJ2-5; 7 bases line up with TRBD1. CDR1 LNHDA and CDR2 SQIVND come from the germline V gene (reference sequence). This CDR3 region has 16 residues. V gave up 4 bases and J gave up 5 bases; unmatched junction bases: 13. CDR3 loop: CASSTFQGVLEETQYF. DNA for the CDR3: TGTGCCAGTAGTACTTTCCAGGGGGTGTTAGAGGAGACCCAGTACTTC.

The V call is TRBV28, the J call TRBJ2-3; 7 bases are shared with TRBD1. The CDR3 runs 15 residues. V dropped 2 bases and J dropped 0; count of bases not matched to a gene: 2. CDR1 and CDR2 from the germline V gene are MDHEN and SYDVKM. For the CDR3, the DNA is TGTGCCAGCAGTTTACAGGGGGTAAGCACAGATACGCAGTATTTT. It encodes CASSLQGVSTDTQYF.

The chain joins TRBV6-1 to TRBJ2-5; TRBD1 might be the D (6 bases). The CDR3 has 15 residues. Trimming shortened V by 10 bases and J by 3 bases, and 21 bases separated the two germline ends. The germline CDR1 and CDR2 sequences are MNHNS and SASEGT. The DNA for the CDR3 is TGTGCCACAAAGAGCCCCGGGACACCTGAAGAGACCCAGTACTTC. Encoded protein: CATKSPGTPEETQYF.

The J gene is TRBJ1-4, the V gene TRBV6-2 or TRBV6-3; D remains ambiguous. The CDR3 extends over 14 amino acids. Germline V lookup: CDR1 MNHEY, CDR2 SVGEGT. The V end lost 4 bases, the J end lost 5 bases, and 11 bases lay between the germline ends. In DNA form, the CDR3 reads TGTGCCAGCAGTTCGTCAAGTGAGAATGAAAAACTGTTTTTT. Protein: CASSSSSENEKLFF.

J is TRBJ1-5 and V is TRBV5-5; tentative D call: TRBD1 (6 bases). The CDR3 is 17 residues long. CDR1 is SGHKS, CDR2 YYEKEE, per germline (reference sequence). V lost 0 bases and J lost 4, with 17 bases in between. As DNA, the CDR3 is TGTGCCAGCAGCTTGGGACAGGAAGCCCATTTGAATCAGCCCCAGCATTTT. Protein: CASSLGQEAHLNQPQHF.

The V gene is TRBV6-1, the J gene TRBJ1-2; 7 bases align to TRBD1. After removal of 3 bases from V and 4 bases from J, the junction contained 5 bases not matched to a gene. CDR1 and CDR2 (germline): MNHNS, SASEGT. This CDR3 comprises 14 residues. CDR3: CASSDRRDSYGYTF. The CDR3 nucleotides are TGTGCCAGCAGTGATAGAAGGGACAGCTATGGCTACACCTTC.

This clone was counted a single time. The V call is TRBV11-3, the J call TRBJ2-1; 9 bases map to TRBD1. J lost 10 bases, V lost 1 base, and 2 bases had no gene match. Germline loops: CDR1 SGHNT, CDR2 YENEEA. The CDR3 consists of 13 residues. The CDR3 DNA is TGTGCCAGCAGCTTAGGGGACAGGGCCGAGCAGTTCTTC. Translation gives CASSLGDRAEQFF.

This clone has a single count. The chain couples TRBV30 to TRBJ1-5; no clear D. The CDR3 contains 12 residues. V shed 1 base and J shed 7 bases, with 8 bases lying between them. CDR1 GTSNPN and CDR2 SVGIG come from the germline V gene (reference sequence). The CDR3 DNA follows: TGTGCCTGGAGTGCCGTCGGGCAGCCCCAGCATTTT. Protein product: CAWSAVGQPQHF.

The gene calls are TRBV10-2 and TRBJ1-2, with 7 bases lining up with TRBD1. This CDR3 is built from 15 residues. Germline V lookup: CDR1 WSHSY, CDR2 SAAADI. Trimming took 0 bases from V and 4 from J; bases not matched to a gene: 5. CDR3 residues: CASSESGGGSYGYTF. The DNA for the CDR3 is TGCGCCAGCAGTGAGTCAGGAGGGGGCAGCTATGGCTACACCTTC.

J is TRBJ2-5 and V is TRBV5-8; D not certain. The CDR3 runs to 14 residues. The V gene's germline CDR1 is SGHTS and CDR2 YDEGEE. V was clipped by 1 base and J by 3 bases, with 10 bases between them. The CDR3 nucleotides are TGTGCCAGCAGCTTGCCCACTTATGAAGAGACCCAGTACTTC. Its translation: CASSLPTYEETQYF.

As for this clone: The same CDR3 arises from other DNA sequences in this sample as well. The chain couples TRBV5-1 to TRBJ2-5, with 9 bases that match TRBD2. This CDR3 is built from 16 residues. The germline gives CDR1 SGHRS, CDR2 YFSETQ. With 0 bases clipped from V and 2 bases from J, the junction kept 5 bases outside the gene matches. DNA of the CDR3: TGCGCCAGCAGCTTGGGCCCCGCGGGGGGGCAAGAGACCCAGTACTTC. It encodes CASSLGPAGGQETQYF.

This clone is a singleton in its sample. The V and J genes are TRBV3-1 (or the pseudogene TRBV3-2) and TRBJ2-2; no reliable D call. With 1 base removed from V and 1 base from J, the gap between germline ends came to 4 bases. Looked up from germline, CDR1 is LGHDT and CDR2 is YNNKEL (reference sequence). The CDR3 totals 14 residues. The CDR3 nucleotides read TGTGCCAGCAGCCAAGGTCAGAACACCGGGGAGCTGTTTTTT. As protein: CASSQGQNTGELFF.

This clone occurred a few times. J is TRBJ2-5 and V is TRBV10-3, with 7 bases identical to TRBD1. CDR3 length: 17 amino acids. With V trimmed by 0 bases and J by 5 bases, 12 bases remained unmatched. Looked up from germline, CDR1 is ENHRY and CDR2 is SYGVKD. CDR3 sequence (DNA): TGTGCCATCAGTGAGTCGGGGGACAGTCATTCAAGGGAGACCCAGTACTTC. Its translation: CAISESGDSHSRETQYF.

V gene TRBV28 combines with J gene TRBJ2-5; maybe TRBD1 (6 bases). Germline values: CDR1 MDHEN, CDR2 SYDVKM. The V end lost 6 bases, the J end lost 1 base, and 12 bases lay between the germline ends. This CDR3 has 14 amino acids. The DNA for the CDR3 is TGTGCCAGCAGCTTAACAGGGTCCCAAGAGACCCAGTACTTC. Amino acid sequence: CASSLTGSQETQYF.

In this sample, this clone turned up once. This sequence joins TRBV7-2 and TRBJ2-3; maybe TRBD1 (5 bases). CDR1 and CDR2 (germline): SGHTA, FQGNSA. The CDR3 is 16 residues long. V lost 2 bases and J lost 1, with 13 bases in between. The CDR3 coding sequence is TGTGCCAGCAGCTTAACTTCGCTCAGGGGCACAGATACGCAGTATTTT. Protein product: CASSLTSLRGTDTQYF.